This TCR beta chain was captured in a study of blood T cell repertoires in COVID-19. Study information: The origin of the acute and convalescent COVID-19 samples was the United States, Italy and Spain. PBMCs, B-cell-depleted T cells, or T cells were the source of the cDNA or gDNA that made up the material.

Regarding this clone: Germline is not matched at one junction end, which may reflect a read error.

In the authors' methods: Counts of nucleated cells, estimated from reference gene primer amplification, were obtained. Data came from immunoSEQ multiplex PCR; TCRdb stores just in-frame clones and leaves some out. V, J and clone size were drawn from that table, and D and trimming were deduced from the DNA. The profile shows some 37,000 clones, roughly nine tenths of them singletons. CDR3 length: 12 residues. Germline values: CDR1 LNHDA, CDR2 SQIVND (reference sequence). The clonotype was recovered from a man over 45 in a cohort sampled during active COVID-19. V and J are TRBV19 and TRBJ1-2; a possible D gene is TRBD1 (5 bases). Sequenced input: peripheral blood. The CDR3 spells CASSPRLGQPLF. The CDR3 bases are TGTGCCAGTTCCCCCCGGTTGGGGCAGCCGCTCTTC.